Reported below is one TCR beta chain. The antigen remains undetermined. The time point: pretreatment peripheral blood. This sample stems from a study of PD-L1 blockade in urothelial cancer. Study overall: Bladder-origin urothelial cancer in males covered about 90% of the roughly 30 patients. Patients previously received 0 to 3 chemotherapy regimens.

Study results and caveats: Clonality of blood TCR below the median before treatment predicted better survival.

Germline V gives CDR1 SGHVS, CDR2 FQNEAQ. The junction had 16 bases not matched to a gene; V was cut back by 7 bases and J by 7 bases. This CDR3 is built from 15 residues. Synthetic TCR analog templates were spiked into each PCR. Data came from immunoSEQ multiplex PCR; TCRdb stores just in-frame clones and leaves some out. This sample has around 50,000 clones; 84% occur once, and the top ten carry roughly 1.4%. The source was PBMCs, collected around atezolizumab (anti-PD-L1) treatment. The chain combines TRBV7-8 with TRBJ2-7, with 7 bases lining up with TRBD2. The clonotype was recovered from a man in his forties or fifties with urothelial cancer. The CDR3 region has the DNA TGTGCCAGCAACCTAACCGGGACTATTATTTTAGAGCAGTACTTC. Protein sequence: CASNLTGTIILEQYF.